These T cell receptor beta chains were read from a single sample in a study of blood T cells in healthy people across ages. TCRdb passed the 5' RACE reads through MiXCR, listing each CDR3 protein once. The table has over 1,500,000 distinct CDR3 sequences, around 42% seen once; the top ten hold 20% to 25%. The specimen sequenced was blood. The receptors were sampled from a human donor in good health. Both conserved end residues are part of each CDR3. D genes are given only for firm matches. Some rows have no size entry. The others give once, few or many, or a class for an expanded clone.

clone_size,d_call,v_call,j_call,cdr3_aa,cdr3_nt
few,-,TRBV15,TRBJ1-5,CATSRGLMGSIQPQHF,TGTGCCACCAGCAGAGGCCTGATGGGCAGCATTCAGCCCCAGCATTTT
-,-,TRBV3-1,TRBJ2-7,CASSQVETGPYEQYF,TGTGCCAGCAGCCAAGTCGAGACAGGACCCTACGAGCAGTACTTC
many,-,TRBV5-5,TRBJ2-7,CASSRVGQLYEQYF,TGTGCCAGCAGTCGAGTCGGTCAGCTCTACGAGCAGTACTTC
few,TRBD1,TRBV7-9,TRBJ2-1,CASSGYYRDSYNEQFF,TGTGCCAGCAGCGGCTACTACCGGGACAGCTACAATGAGCAGTTCTTC
-,-,TRBV6-5,TRBJ2-3,CASRQGRLATDTQYF,TGTGCCAGCAGACAGGGGAGACTAGCGACAGATACGCAGTATTTT
once,-,TRBV2,TRBJ2-1,CASSRETQETQFF,TGTGCCAGCAGCCGGGAGACCCAAGAGACCCAGTTCTTC
-,TRBD1,TRBV6-6,TRBJ2-1,CTSSYGTGYNEQFF,TGTACCAGCAGTTACGGGACAGGTTACAATGAGCAGTTCTTC
many,-,TRBV5-6,TRBJ1-1,CASSLVRWNTEAFF,TGTGCCAGCAGCTTGGTTCGTTGGAACACTGAAGCTTTCTTT
-,-,TRBV5-1,TRBJ1-1,CAGSLGSRGRRTEAFF,TGCGCCGGCAGCTTGGGAAGTCGGGGACGTCGAACTGAAGCTTTCTTT
-,-,TRBV20-1,TRBJ2-7,CSASEGFSYEQYF,TGCAGTGCTAGTGAGGGGTTCTCCTACGAGCAGTACTTC
-,-,TRBV7-2,TRBJ1-5,CASSLDLTGQPQHF,TGTGCCAGCAGCTTAGACCTGACCGGACAGCCCCAGCATTTT
once,-,TRBV7-2,TRBJ1-6,CASSAFPGGAHF,TGTGCCAGCAGCGCCTTCCCTGGGGGGGCCCACTTT
-,TRBD1,TRBV2,TRBJ2-7,CASSEYRGSEQYF,TGTGCCAGCAGTGAGTACAGGGGGTCCGAGCAGTACTTC
-,-,TRBV2,TRBJ2-3,CVSREWADADTQYF,TGTGTCAGCAGGGAGTGGGCAGATGCAGATACGCAGTATTTT
few,-,TRBV12-3/TRBV12-4,TRBJ2-1,CASSPLGGLWSEQFF,TGTGCCAGCAGTCCCCTCGGGGGGCTCTGGAGTGAGCAGTTCTTC
-,TRBD2,TRBV11-2,TRBJ2-1,CASSLMVSSGGHNEQFF,TGTGCCAGCAGCTTAATGGTTTCTAGCGGGGGCCACAATGAGCAGTTCTTC
-,TRBD2,TRBV2,TRBJ2-3,CASSLLSGGMTDTQYF,TGTGCCAGCAGCCTGCTATCGGGGGGTATGACAGATACGCAGTATTTT
-,-,TRBV7-9,TRBJ2-3,CASGGKRDTDTQYF,TGTGCCAGCGGGGGGAAGCGCGACACAGATACGCAGTATTTT
-,-,TRBV12-3/TRBV12-4,TRBJ2-5,CASRQGRETQYF,TGTGCCAGCAGACAGGGCAGGGAGACCCAGTACTTC
few,TRBD1,TRBV29-1,TRBJ2-7,CSVEGKTGDYEQYF,TGCAGCGTTGAAGGAAAGACAGGGGACTACGAGCAGTACTTC
many,-,TRBV6-2/TRBV6-3,TRBJ2-7,CASSWRSYEQYF,TGTGCCAGCAGTTGGAGGAGCTACGAGCAGTACTTC
-,-,TRBV7-6,TRBJ2-5,CASSPPTRREQETQYF,TGTGCCAGCAGCCCCCCGACCCGCAGGGAACAAGAGACCCAGTACTTC
-,TRBD1,TRBV12-3/TRBV12-4,TRBJ2-1,CASPGTGDNEQFF,TGTGCCAGCCCAGGGACAGGGGACAATGAGCAGTTCTTC
-,TRBD1,TRBV5-1,TRBJ2-1,CASSRDRGGSYEQFF,TGCGCCAGCAGCCGGGACAGGGGAGGAAGCTATGAGCAGTTCTTC
few,-,TRBV20-1,TRBJ2-1,CSANRGNNEQFF,TGCAGTGCCAATCGGGGGAACAATGAGCAGTTCTTC
-,TRBD1,TRBV12-3/TRBV12-4,TRBJ1-4,CASRIQGAGEKLFF,TGTGCCAGCAGGATACAGGGGGCGGGTGAAAAACTGTTTTTT
-,TRBD1,TRBV5-6,TRBJ2-3,CASSFSPRGGLSTDTQYF,TGTGCCAGCAGCTTTTCCCCTCGAGGGGGCCTCAGCACAGATACGCAGTATTTT
few,-,TRBV4-3,TRBJ1-2,CASSQGGWGQGYGYTF,TGCGCCAGCAGCCAAGGGGGGTGGGGACAAGGCTATGGCTACACCTTC
-,-,TRBV4-1,TRBJ1-2,CASSQNSDPSLAGYTF,TGCGCCAGCAGCCAAAACTCCGACCCTTCCCTCGCTGGCTACACCTTC
few,-,TRBV7-9,TRBJ2-1,CASSLFARGTPNYNEQFF,TGTGCCAGCAGCTTGTTCGCTAGGGGAACTCCAAACTACAATGAGCAGTTCTTC
-,TRBD1,TRBV28,TRBJ1-4,CASSGDREKLFF,TGTGCCAGCAGTGGGGACAGGGAAAAACTGTTTTTT
-,-,TRBV7-2,TRBJ1-2,CASRLPGGRTNYGYTF,TGTGCCAGCAGGCTACCAGGTGGACGGACTAACTATGGCTACACCTTC
-,-,TRBV27,TRBJ2-1,CASSIEASSYNGQFF,TGTGCCAGCAGTATCGAGGCGAGCTCCTACAATGGGCAGTTCTTC
few,-,TRBV2,TRBJ2-1,CASSVTGPIAYNEQFF,TGTGCCAGCAGTGTTACAGGGCCGATAGCCTACAATGAGCAGTTCTTC
-,TRBD1,TRBV6-2/TRBV6-3,TRBJ2-2,CASTYEGAPGELFF,TGTGCCAGCACCTATGAGGGGGCCCCCGGGGAGCTGTTTTTT
-,TRBD1,TRBV6-5,TRBJ2-1,CASSTPGQGANEQFF,TGTGCCAGCAGTACTCCGGGACAGGGGGCGAATGAGCAGTTCTTC
few,-,TRBV10-3,TRBJ1-2,CAISDGQFYGYTF,TGTGCCATCAGTGATGGACAGTTTTATGGCTACACCTTC
few,-,TRBV4-3,TRBJ2-1,CASSPKIGYSNEQFF,TGCGCCAGCAGCCCCAAGATAGGGTACAGCAATGAGCAGTTCTTC
-,-,TRBV6-2/TRBV6-3,TRBJ1-2,CASTQDGPYYGYTF,TGTGCCAGCACCCAGGACGGTCCATACTATGGCTACACCTTC
-,-,TRBV9,TRBJ2-3,CASSVMGFGTDTQYF,TGTGCCAGCAGCGTAATGGGGTTCGGGACAGATACGCAGTATTTT
-,-,TRBV15,TRBJ1-5,CATSRMDSNNQPQHF,TGTGCCACCAGTAGAATGGACAGCAACAATCAGCCCCAGCATTTT
few,-,TRBV5-4,TRBJ2-3,CASSLGGTATDTQYF,TGTGCCAGCAGCTTGGGCGGGACTGCCACAGATACGCAGTATTTT